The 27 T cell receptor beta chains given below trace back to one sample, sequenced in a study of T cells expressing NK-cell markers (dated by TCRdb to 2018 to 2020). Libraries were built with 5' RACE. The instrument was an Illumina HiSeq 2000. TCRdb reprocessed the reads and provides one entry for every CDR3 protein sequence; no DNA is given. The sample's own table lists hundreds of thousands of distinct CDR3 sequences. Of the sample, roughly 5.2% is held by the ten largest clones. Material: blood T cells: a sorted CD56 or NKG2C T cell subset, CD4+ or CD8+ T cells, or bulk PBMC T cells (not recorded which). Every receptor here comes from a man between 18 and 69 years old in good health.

This CDR3 reads CASSVTGTRGETQYF. The rearrangement uses TRBV9 and TRBJ2-5; TCRdb lists TRBD1, though no DNA is available to test this call. Germline loops: CDR1 SGDLS, CDR2 YYNGEE. The CDR3 covers 15 residues.

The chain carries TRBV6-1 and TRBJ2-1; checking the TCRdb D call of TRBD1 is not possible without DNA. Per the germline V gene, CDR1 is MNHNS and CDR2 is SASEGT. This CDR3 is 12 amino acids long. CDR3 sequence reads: CASPSVVNEQFF.

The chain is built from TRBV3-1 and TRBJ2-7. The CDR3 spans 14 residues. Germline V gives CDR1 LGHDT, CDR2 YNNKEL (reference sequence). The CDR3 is CASRNDRSPYEQYF.

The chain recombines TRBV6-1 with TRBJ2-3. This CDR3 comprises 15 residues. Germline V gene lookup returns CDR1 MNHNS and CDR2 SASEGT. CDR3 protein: CASRKGLGSADTQYF.

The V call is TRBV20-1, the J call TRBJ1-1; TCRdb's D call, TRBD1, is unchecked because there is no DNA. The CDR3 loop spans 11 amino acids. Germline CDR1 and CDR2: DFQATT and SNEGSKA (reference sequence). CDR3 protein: CSRTRGTEAFF.

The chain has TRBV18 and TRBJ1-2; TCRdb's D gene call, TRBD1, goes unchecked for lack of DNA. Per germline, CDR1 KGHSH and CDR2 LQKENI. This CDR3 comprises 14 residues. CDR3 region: CASSPDRGQVGYTF.

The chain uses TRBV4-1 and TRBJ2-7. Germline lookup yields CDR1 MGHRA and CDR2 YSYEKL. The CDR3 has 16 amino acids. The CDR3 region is CASSQTDLGVSYEQYF.

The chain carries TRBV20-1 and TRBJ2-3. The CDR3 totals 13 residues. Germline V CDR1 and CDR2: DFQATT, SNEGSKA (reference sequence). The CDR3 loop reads CSASPYGTDTQYF.

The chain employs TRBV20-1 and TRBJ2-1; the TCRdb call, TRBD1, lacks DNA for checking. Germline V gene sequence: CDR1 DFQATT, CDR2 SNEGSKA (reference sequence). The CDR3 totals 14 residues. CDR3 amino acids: CSASRRGGRYEQFF.

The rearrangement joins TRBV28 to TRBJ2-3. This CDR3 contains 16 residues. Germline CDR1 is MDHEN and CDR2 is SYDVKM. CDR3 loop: CASSLSRSFRTDTQYF.

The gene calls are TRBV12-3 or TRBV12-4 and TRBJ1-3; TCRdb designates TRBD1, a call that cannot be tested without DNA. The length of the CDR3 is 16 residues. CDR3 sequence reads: CASSLAAGETGNTIYF.

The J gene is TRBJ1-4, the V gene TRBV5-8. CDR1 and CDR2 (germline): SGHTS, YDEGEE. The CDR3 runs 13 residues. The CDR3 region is CASSRGRHEKLFF.

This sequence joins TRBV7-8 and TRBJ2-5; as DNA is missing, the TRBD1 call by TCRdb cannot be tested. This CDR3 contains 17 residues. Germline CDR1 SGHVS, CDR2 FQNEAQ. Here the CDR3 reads CASSLRLHTGGQETQYF.

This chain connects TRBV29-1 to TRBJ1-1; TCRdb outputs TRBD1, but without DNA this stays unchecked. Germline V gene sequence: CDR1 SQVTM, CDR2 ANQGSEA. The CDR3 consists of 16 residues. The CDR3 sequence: CSAGAGAPGGSTEAFF.

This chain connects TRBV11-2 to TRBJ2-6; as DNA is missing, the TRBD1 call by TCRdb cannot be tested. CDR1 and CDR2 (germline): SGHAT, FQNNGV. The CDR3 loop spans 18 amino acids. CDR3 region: CASSRPGTAFSGANVLTF.

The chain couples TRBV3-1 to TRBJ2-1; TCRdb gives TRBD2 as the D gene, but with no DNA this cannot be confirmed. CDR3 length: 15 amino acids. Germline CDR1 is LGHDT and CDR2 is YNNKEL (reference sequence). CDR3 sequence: CASSQSPGLAYEQFF.

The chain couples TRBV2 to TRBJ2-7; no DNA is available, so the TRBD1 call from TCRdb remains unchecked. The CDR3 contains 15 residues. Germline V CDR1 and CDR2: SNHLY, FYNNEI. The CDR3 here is CASSDVSGQGVEQYF.

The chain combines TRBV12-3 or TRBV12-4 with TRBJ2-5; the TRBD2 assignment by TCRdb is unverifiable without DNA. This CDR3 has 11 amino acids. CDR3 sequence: CAIGKGPTSYF.

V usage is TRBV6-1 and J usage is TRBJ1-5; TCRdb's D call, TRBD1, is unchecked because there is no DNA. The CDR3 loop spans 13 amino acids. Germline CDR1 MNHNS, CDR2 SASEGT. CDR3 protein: CASSTGTHQPQHF.

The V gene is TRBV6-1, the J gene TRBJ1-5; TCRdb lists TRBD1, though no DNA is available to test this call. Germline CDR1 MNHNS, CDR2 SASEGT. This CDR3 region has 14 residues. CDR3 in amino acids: CASSPGQTNQPQHF.

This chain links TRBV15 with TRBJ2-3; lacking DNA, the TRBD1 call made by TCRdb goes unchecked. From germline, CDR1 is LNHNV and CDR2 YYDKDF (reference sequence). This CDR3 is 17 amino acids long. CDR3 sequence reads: CATRTTQGQRMGVTQYF.

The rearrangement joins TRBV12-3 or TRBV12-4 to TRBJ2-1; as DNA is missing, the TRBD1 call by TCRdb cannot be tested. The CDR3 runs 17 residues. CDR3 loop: CASSLRQGLSSYNEQFF.

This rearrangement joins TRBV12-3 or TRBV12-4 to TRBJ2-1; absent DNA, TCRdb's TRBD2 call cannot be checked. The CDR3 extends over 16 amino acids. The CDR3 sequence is CASSFGASGGQDEQFF.

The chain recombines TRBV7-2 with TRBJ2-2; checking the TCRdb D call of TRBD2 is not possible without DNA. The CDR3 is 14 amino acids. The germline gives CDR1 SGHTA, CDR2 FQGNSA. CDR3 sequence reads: CASTGGGNTGELFF.

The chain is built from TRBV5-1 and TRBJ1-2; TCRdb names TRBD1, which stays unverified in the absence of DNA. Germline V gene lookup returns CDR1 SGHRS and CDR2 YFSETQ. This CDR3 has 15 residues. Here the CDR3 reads CASRHTGIEGGGYTF.

The CDR3 sequence is CASSRNNGPSHEKLFF. The chain links TRBV18 to TRBJ1-4. The CDR3 totals 16 residues. Germline lookup yields CDR1 KGHSH and CDR2 LQKENI.

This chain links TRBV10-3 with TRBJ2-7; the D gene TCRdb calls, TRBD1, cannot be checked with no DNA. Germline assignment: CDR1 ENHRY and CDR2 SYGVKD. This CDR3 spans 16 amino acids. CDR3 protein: CAISDRDRGPGYEQYF.